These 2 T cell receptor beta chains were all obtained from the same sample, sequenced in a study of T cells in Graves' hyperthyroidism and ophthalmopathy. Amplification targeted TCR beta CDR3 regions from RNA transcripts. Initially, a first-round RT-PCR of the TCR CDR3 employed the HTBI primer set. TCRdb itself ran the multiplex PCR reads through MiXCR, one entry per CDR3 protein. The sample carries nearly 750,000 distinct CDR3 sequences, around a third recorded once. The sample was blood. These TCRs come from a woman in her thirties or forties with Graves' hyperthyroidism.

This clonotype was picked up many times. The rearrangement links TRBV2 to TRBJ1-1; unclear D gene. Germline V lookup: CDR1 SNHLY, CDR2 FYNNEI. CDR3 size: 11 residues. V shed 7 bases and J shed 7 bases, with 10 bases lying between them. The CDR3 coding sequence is TGTGCCAGCACGGTCATTATTGAAGCTTTCTTT. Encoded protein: CASTVIIEAFF.

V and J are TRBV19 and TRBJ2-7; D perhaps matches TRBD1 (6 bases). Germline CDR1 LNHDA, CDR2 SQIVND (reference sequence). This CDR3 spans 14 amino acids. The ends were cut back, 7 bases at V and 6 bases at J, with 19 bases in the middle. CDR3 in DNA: TGTGCCAGTAAGGCCCCACAGGGAATAGGCGAGCAGTACTTC. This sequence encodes CASKAPQGIGEQYF.